This T cell receptor (beta chain) was sequenced during a study of PD-1 blockade in mismatch repair-deficient tumors. The table came from immunoSEQ multiplex PCR; TCRdb's copy has only in-frame clones and leaves some out. The data hold 100,000 to 150,000 clones, with approximately 91% observed a single time. Trimming shortened V by 6 bases and J by 3 bases, and 9 bases separated the two germline ends. The CDR3 is 13 amino acids. Germline CDR1 is ENHRY and CDR2 is SYGVKD. The clonotype comes from an adult with mismatch repair-deficient cancer. Source: peripheral blood, taken almost 74 weeks after starting pembrolizumab. V is TRBV10-3 and J is TRBJ1-5; D not resolved. The CDR3 nucleotides read TGTGCCATCAGAGGAGCGAACAATCAGCCCCAGCATTTT. It codes for CAIRGANNQPQHF.